The 15 T cell receptor beta chains below come from one sample, sequenced in a study of cytomegalovirus exposure and HLA in healthy donors. 60 Vbeta and 13 Jbeta primers were used in PCR. This table comes from immunoSEQ multiplex PCR, and its TCRdb copy is limited to in-frame clones, with some not included. The sample gives 150,000 to 170,000 clones, over 60% of which show up once; roughly 4.2% is in the top ten. What was sequenced was PBMCs. These receptors were taken from a woman in her thirties or forties in good health and CMV-seronegative.

The genes are TRBV10-2 and TRBJ1-1, with TRBD1 matching over 7 bases. Germline V CDR1 and CDR2: WSHSY, SAAADI. V was pared by 1 base and J by 5 bases, with 4 bases of the junction left unmatched. This CDR3 spans 14 amino acids. In DNA form, the CDR3 reads TGCGCCAGCAGTGAGTACAGGGGACGTACTGAAGCTTTCTTT. This encodes CASSEYRGRTEAFF.

The chain couples TRBV6-7 to TRBJ1-4, with TRBD1 as a possible D gene (6 bases). TRBV6-7 is an ORF; its function is uncertain. The V end was cut by 8 bases, the J end by 5 bases, with 12 bases between. This CDR3 has 13 residues. CDR3 coding DNA: TGTGCCAGCCCTGGACAGAAAAATGAAAAACTGTTTTTT. It yields the protein CASPGQKNEKLFF.

The chain combines TRBV18 with TRBJ1-1, with TRBD1 identical over 7 bases. CDR1 KGHSH and CDR2 LQKENI come from the germline V gene. The CDR3 covers 13 residues. V was clipped by 5 bases and J by 4 bases; unmatched bases: 4. CDR3 in DNA: TGTGCCAGCTCAACCTACAGGGGCACTGAAGCTTTCTTT. Translated: CASSTYRGTEAFF. The whole variable domain, remainder taken from reference TRBV18 and TRBJ1-1, is NAGVMQNPRHLVRRRGQEARLRCSPMKGHSHVYWYRQLPEEGLKFMVYLQKENIIDESGMPKERFSAEFPKEGPSILRIQQVVRGDSAAYFCASSTYRGTEAFFGQGTRLTVV.

The chain recombines TRBV27 with TRBJ2-5; 7 bases agree with TRBD2. This CDR3 spans 15 amino acids. Trimming at V came to 3 bases and at J to 3 bases, leaving 7 bases not matched to a gene. Germline loops: CDR1 MNHEY, CDR2 SMNVEV (reference sequence). This CDR3 is CASSLLGTTEETQYF. The CDR3 DNA follows: TGTGCCAGCAGTTTGTTGGGGACTACCGAAGAGACCCAGTACTTC.

The chain joins TRBV6-5 to TRBJ2-7; maybe TRBD2 (5 bases). The CDR3 consists of 15 residues. Trimming pared 0 bases from V and 4 bases from J, leaving 13 bases between. From germline, CDR1 is MNHEY and CDR2 SVGAGI. CDR3 bases: TGTGCCAGCAGTTACTCCTCGCCCTCGGGGTACGAGCAGTACTTC. It codes for CASSYSSPSGYEQYF.

J is TRBJ2-5 and V is TRBV5-1; a weak D match, TRBD2 (5 bases). The CDR3 totals 13 residues. Trimming pared 6 bases from V and 5 bases from J, leaving 14 bases between. Germline CDR1 is SGHRS and CDR2 is YFSETQ. CDR3 in amino acids: CASKVSSLETQYF. Here the CDR3 DNA reads TGCGCCAGCAAGGTGTCTAGCCTGGAGACCCAGTACTTC.

The CDR3 nucleotides read TGCGCCAGCAGCCCTACTGACAATGAGCAGTTCTTC. Translated: CASSPTDNEQFF. The V gene is TRBV5-1, the J gene TRBJ2-1; D is uncertain. Germline V CDR1 and CDR2: SGHRS, YFSETQ. V was clipped by 4 bases and J by 5 bases, with 7 bases between them. This CDR3 contains 12 residues.

The chain couples TRBV5-6 to TRBJ1-4; D gene unclear. CDR1 SGHDT and CDR2 YYEEEE come from the germline V gene. V was clipped by 3 bases and J by 0 bases, with 6 bases between them. CDR3 length: 14 residues. CDR3 nucleotide sequence: TGTGCCAGCAGCTCGACACCAACTAATGAAAAACTGTTTTTT. Its protein product is CASSSTPTNEKLFF.

V and J are TRBV11-2 and TRBJ2-3; 7 bases agree with TRBD2. The CDR3 sequence is 15 residues long. CDR1 and CDR2 from the germline V gene are SGHAT and FQNNGV. V trimming: 3 bases; J trimming: 0 bases; junction bases outside the gene matches: 3. CDR3 DNA: TGTGCCAGCAGCTTTAGCGGGCATAGCACAGATACGCAGTATTTT. It yields the protein CASSFSGHSTDTQYF. The whole variable domain, filled in from reference TRBV11-2 and TRBJ2-3, reads EAGVAQSPRYKIIEKRQSVAFWCNPISGHATLYWYQQILGQGPKLLIQFQNNGVVDDSQLPKDRFSAERLKGVDSTLKIQPAKLEDSAVYLCASSFSGHSTDTQYFGPGTRLTVL.

The V call is TRBV5-1, the J call TRBJ2-5; 11 bases line up with TRBD1. With 4 bases clipped from V and 6 bases from J, the junction kept 11 bases outside the gene matches. The CDR3 extends over 16 amino acids. Germline CDR1 reads SGHRS; CDR2 reads YFSETQ. The CDR3 nucleotides read TGCGCCAGCAGCCCGGAAACGGGACAGGGGGAACAGACCCAGTACTTC. Protein product: CASSPETGQGEQTQYF. Full variable domain (remainder filled in from reference TRBV5-1 and TRBJ2-5): KAGVTQTPRYLIKTRGQQVTLSCSPISGHRSVSWYQQTPGQGLQFLFEYFSETQRNKGNFPGRFSGRQFSNSRSEMNVSTLELGDSALYLCASSPETGQGEQTQYFGPGTRLLVL.

This clone was seen only a few times. This chain connects TRBV6-1 to TRBJ1-3; D is ambiguous. The CDR3 length is 13 residues. In germline, CDR1 is MNHNS, CDR2 SASEGT. Trimming removed 3 bases at V and 0 bases at J, with 3 bases between. In DNA, the CDR3 is TGTGCCAGCAGTGACAGCTCTGGAAACACCATATATTTT. This translates into CASSDSSGNTIYF.

The V gene is TRBV25-1, the J gene TRBJ1-1; D uncertain. V was trimmed by 0 bases and J by 10 bases, leaving 9 bases between them. The CDR3 totals 12 residues. The germline gives CDR1 MGHDK, CDR2 SYGVNS. DNA for the CDR3: TGTGCCAGCAGTGAATACGATAGCAGAGCTTTCTTT. Translating it yields CASSEYDSRAFF.

V gene TRBV5-1 combines with J gene TRBJ2-1; 12 bases are shared with TRBD2. Looked up from germline, CDR1 is SGHRS and CDR2 is YFSETQ. With 0 bases clipped from V and 8 bases from J, the junction kept 9 bases outside the gene matches. This CDR3 contains 17 residues. The CDR3 here is CASSLVGLAGGSHEQFF. CDR3 in DNA: TGCGCCAGCAGCTTGGTCGGTCTAGCGGGGGGGTCCCATGAGCAGTTCTTC.

The chain employs TRBV15 and TRBJ2-3; no clear D. Trimming left V 4 bases short and J 2 bases short, with 7 bases between. Germline V gene sequence: CDR1 LNHNV, CDR2 YYDKDF (reference sequence). The CDR3 is 13 residues long. The CDR3 coding sequence is TGTGCCACCAGCACTGCGTCCACAGATACGCAGTATTTT. Translation: CATSTASTDTQYF.

V gene TRBV10-3 combines with J gene TRBJ1-5, with D unclear. CDR1 and CDR2 (germline): ENHRY, SYGVKD. The V end was cut by 1 base, the J end by 4 bases, with 14 bases between. The CDR3 runs to 16 residues. CDR3 sequence (DNA): TGTGCCATCAGTGAGTATGGGAGGGTGGTTAATCAGCCCCAGCATTTT. It codes for CAISEYGRVVNQPQHF.